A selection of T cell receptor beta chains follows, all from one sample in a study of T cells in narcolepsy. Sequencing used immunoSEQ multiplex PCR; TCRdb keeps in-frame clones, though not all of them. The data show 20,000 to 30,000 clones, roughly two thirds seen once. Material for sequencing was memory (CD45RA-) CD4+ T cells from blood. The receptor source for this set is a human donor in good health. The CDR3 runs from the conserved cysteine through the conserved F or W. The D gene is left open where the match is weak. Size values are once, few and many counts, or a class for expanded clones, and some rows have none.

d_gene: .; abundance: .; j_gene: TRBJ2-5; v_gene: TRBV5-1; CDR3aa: CASTEEQGYGETQYF; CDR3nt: TGCGCCAGCACCGAAGAACAGGGATATGGGGAGACCCAGTACTTC
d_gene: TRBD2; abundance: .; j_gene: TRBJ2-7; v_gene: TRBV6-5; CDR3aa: CARRAASGRVNEQYF; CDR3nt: TGTGCCCGCAGGGCTGCTAGCGGGAGAGTCAACGAGCAGTACTTC
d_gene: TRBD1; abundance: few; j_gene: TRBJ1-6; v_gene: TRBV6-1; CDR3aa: CASSERTGQSPLHF; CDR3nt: TGTGCCAGCAGTGAGAGGACAGGTCAATCACCCCTCCACTTT
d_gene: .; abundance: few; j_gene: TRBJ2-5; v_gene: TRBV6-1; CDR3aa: CASSPGLVQETQYF; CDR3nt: TGTGCCAGCAGCCCGGGACTCGTCCAAGAGACCCAGTACTTC
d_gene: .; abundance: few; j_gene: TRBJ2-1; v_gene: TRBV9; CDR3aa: CASSANRRALNEQFF; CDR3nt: TGTGCCAGCAGCGCCAATCGGAGGGCCCTAAATGAGCAGTTCTTC
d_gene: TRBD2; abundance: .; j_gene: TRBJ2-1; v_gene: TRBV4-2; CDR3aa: CASSQEGLAGAPSYNEQFF; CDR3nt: TGTGCCAGCAGCCAAGAGGGACTAGCGGGAGCCCCCTCCTACAATGAGCAGTTCTTC
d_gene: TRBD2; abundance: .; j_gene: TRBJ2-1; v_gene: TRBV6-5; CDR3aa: CASSSGGGLRNEQFF; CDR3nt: TGTGCCAGCAGTTCGGGGGGGGGCCTCAGGAATGAGCAGTTCTTC
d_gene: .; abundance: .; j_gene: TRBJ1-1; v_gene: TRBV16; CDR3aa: CASSHLRTANTEAFF; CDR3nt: TGTGCCAGCAGCCATCTTAGGACGGCGAACACTGAAGCTTTCTTT
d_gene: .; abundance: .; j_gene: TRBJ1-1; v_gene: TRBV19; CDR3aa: CASRVSLNTEAFF; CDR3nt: TGTGCCAGTAGGGTCAGCCTAAACACTGAAGCTTTCTTT
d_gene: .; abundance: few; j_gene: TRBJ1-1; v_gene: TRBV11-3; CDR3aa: CASSLAVNTEAFF; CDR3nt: TGTGCCAGCAGCTTAGCGGTGAACACTGAAGCTTTCTTT
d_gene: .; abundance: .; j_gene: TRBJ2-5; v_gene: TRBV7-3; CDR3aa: CASSLDYQETQYF; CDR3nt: TGTGCCAGCAGCTTAGATTACCAAGAGACCCAGTACTTC
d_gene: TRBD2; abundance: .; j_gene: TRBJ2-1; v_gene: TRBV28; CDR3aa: CASSSTSVEQFF; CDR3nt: TGTGCCAGCAGTTCTACTAGCGTTGAGCAGTTCTTC
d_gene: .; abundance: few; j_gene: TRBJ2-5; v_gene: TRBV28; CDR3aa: CASSLRGGQETQYF; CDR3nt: TGTGCCAGCAGTTTGAGGGGTGGACAAGAGACCCAGTACTTC
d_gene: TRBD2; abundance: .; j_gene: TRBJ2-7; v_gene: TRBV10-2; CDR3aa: CASSVTSGGRGEQYF; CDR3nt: TGCGCCAGCAGTGTAACTAGCGGGGGGCGAGGCGAGCAGTACTTC
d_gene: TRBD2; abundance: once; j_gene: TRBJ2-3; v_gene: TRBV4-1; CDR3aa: CASSQEVGGTSGRPSTDTQYF; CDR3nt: TGCGCCAGCAGCCAAGAGGTGGGCGGGACTAGCGGGAGACCCAGCACAGATACGCAGTATTTT
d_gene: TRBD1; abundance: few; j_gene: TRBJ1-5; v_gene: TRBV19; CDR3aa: CASSFPGGDQPQHF; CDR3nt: TGTGCCAGTAGTTTCCCAGGGGGGGATCAGCCCCAGCATTTT
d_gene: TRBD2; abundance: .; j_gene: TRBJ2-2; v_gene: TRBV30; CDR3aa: CAWGTSGYYGELFF; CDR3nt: TGTGCCTGGGGGACTAGCGGGTACTACGGGGAGCTGTTTTTT
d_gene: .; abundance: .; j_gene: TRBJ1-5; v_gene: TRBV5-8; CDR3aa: CASSYRRVGGQPQHF; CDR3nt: TGTGCCAGCAGCTATCGACGGGTTGGTGGTCAGCCCCAGCATTTT
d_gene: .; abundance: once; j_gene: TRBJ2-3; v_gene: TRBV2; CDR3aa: CASRIGTDTQYF; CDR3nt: TGTGCCAGCCGAATAGGTACAGATACGCAGTATTTT
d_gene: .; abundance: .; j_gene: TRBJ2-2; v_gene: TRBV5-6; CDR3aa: CASSHRRSGPYTGELFF; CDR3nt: TGTGCCAGCAGCCATCGCCGATCCGGGCCATACACCGGGGAGCTGTTTTTT
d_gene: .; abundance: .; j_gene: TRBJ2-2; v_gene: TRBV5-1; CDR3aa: CASRSSSTSNTGELFF; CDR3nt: TGCGCCAGCAGATCATCGTCAACCTCGAACACCGGGGAGCTGTTTTTT
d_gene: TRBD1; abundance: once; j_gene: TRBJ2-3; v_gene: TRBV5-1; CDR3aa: CASSSFQTGTTQYF; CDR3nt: TGCGCCAGCAGCTCCTTCCAGACAGGGACCACGCAGTATTTT
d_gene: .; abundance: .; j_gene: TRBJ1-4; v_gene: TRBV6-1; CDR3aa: CASSLRDGGEKLFF; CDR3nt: TGTGCCAGCAGTCTCCGGGACGGGGGTGAAAAACTGTTTTTT
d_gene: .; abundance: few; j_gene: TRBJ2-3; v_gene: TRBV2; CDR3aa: CASSAHGGLDTQYF; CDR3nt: TGTGCCAGCAGCGCCCACGGCGGCCTAGATACGCAGTATTTT
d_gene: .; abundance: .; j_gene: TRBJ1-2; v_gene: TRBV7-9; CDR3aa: CASSSDPYGYTF; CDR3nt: TGTGCCAGCAGCTCGGACCCCTATGGCTACACCTTC
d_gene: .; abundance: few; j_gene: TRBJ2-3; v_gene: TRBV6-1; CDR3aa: CASRPGHSTDTQYF; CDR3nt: TGTGCCAGCAGACCGGGACACTCCACAGATACGCAGTATTTT
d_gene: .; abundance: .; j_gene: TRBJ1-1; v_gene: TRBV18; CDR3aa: CASSARRTNTEAFF; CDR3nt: TGTGCCAGCTCGGCCCGACGGACGAACACTGAAGCTTTCTTT
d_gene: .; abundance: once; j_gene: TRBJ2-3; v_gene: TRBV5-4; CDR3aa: CASSLGTQRTDTQYF; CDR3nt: TGTGCCAGCAGCTTGGGGACCCAGAGGACAGATACGCAGTATTTT
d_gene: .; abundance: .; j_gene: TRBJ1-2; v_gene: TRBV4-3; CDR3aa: CASSQVQGTSNTF; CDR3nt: TGCGCCAGCAGCCAAGTCCAGGGAACTAGTAACACCTTC
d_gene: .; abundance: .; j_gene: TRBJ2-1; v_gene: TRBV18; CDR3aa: CASSPVQSSYNEQFF; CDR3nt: TGTGCCAGCTCACCGGTACAGAGCTCCTACAATGAGCAGTTCTTC
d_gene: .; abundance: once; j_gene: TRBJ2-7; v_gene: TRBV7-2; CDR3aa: CASTPPGRRGEQYF; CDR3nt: TGTGCCAGCACCCCTCCAGGAAGGAGGGGCGAGCAGTACTTC
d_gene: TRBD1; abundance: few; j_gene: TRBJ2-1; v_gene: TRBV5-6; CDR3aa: CASSSTGASYNEQFF; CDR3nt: TGTGCCAGCAGTTCTACAGGGGCCTCCTACAATGAGCAGTTCTTC
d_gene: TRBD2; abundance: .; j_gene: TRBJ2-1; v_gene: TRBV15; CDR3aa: CATSREAPGRRYNEQFF; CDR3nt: TGTGCCACCAGCAGAGAGGCCCCCGGGAGGAGGTACAATGAGCAGTTCTTC
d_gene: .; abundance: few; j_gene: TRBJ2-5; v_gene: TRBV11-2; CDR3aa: CASSLEGRIRQETQYF; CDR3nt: TGTGCCAGCAGCTTAGAGGGCAGGATACGCCAAGAGACCCAGTACTTC
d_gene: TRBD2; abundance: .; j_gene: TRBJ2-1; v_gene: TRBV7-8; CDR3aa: CASSPREGLNEQFF; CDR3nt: TGTGCCAGCAGCCCTAGGGAGGGCCTCAATGAGCAGTTCTTC
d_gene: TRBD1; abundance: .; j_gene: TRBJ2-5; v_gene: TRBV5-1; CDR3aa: CARSLAGTEKETQYF; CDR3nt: TGCGCCAGGAGCTTGGCCGGGACAGAGAAAGAGACCCAGTACTTC
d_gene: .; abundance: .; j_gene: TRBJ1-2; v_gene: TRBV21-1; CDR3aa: CASIPEYGYTF; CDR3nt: TGTGCCAGCATCCCTGAATATGGCTACACCTTC
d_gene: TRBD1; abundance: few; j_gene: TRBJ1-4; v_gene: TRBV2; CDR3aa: CASSRGQGEKLFF; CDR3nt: TGTGCCAGCTCGAGGGGGCAGGGTGAAAAACTGTTTTTT
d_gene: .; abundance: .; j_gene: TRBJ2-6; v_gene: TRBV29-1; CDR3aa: CSVEDHNSGANVLTF; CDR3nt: TGCAGCGTTGAAGATCACAACTCTGGGGCCAACGTCCTGACTTTC
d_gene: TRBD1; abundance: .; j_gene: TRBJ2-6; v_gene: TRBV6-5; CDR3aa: CATRTGRTGANVLTF; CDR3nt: TGTGCCACCAGGACAGGGAGAACTGGGGCCAACGTCCTGACTTTC
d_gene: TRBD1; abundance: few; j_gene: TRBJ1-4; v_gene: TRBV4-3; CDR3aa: CASSQGVGQEKLFF; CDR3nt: TGCGCCAGCAGCCAAGGAGTGGGACAGGAAAAACTGTTTTTT
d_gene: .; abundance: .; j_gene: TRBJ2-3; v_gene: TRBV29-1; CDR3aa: CSAKGRAADTQYF; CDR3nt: TGCAGCGCAAAAGGCAGGGCGGCAGATACGCAGTATTTT
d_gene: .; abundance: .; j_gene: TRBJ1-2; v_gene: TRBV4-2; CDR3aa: CASSRGGTSYGYTF; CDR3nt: TGTGCCAGCAGCCGGGGGGGGACATCTTATGGCTACACCTTC
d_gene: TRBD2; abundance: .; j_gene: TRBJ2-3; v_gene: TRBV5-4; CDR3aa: CASSLWAGGPGTDTQYF; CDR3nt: TGTGCCAGCAGCTTGTGGGCGGGAGGGCCCGGAACAGATACGCAGTATTTT
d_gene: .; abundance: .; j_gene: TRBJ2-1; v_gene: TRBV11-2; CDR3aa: CASSDRWGRGYEQFF; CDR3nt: TGTGCCAGCAGCGATAGATGGGGCAGGGGATATGAGCAGTTCTTC
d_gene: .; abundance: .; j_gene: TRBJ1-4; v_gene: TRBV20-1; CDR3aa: CSAWSRKLFF; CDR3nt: TGCAGTGCTTGGTCGCGAAAACTGTTTTTT
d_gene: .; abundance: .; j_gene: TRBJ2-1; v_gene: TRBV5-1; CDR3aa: CASSPIPSFSYNEQFF; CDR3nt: TGCGCCAGCAGCCCCATTCCTAGTTTCTCCTACAATGAGCAGTTCTTC
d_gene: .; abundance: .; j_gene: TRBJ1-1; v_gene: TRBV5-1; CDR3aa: CASSIAGPLNTEAFF; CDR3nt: TGCGCCAGCAGCATAGCAGGGCCCCTCAACACTGAAGCTTTCTTT
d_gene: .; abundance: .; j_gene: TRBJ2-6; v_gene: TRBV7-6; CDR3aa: CASSPTIAASGANVLTF; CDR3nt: TGTGCCAGCAGCCCAACAATAGCGGCCTCTGGGGCCAACGTCCTGACTTTC
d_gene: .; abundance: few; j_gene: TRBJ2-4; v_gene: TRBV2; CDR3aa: CASSGIAKNIQYF; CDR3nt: TGTGCCAGCAGTGGAATAGCCAAAAACATTCAGTACTTC
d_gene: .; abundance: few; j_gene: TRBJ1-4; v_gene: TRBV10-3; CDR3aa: CATSSGEKLFF; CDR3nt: TGTGCCACCTCGTCCGGAGAAAAACTGTTTTTT
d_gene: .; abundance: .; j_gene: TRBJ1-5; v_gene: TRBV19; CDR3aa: CASRIQTGSNQPQHF; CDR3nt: TGTGCCAGTAGAATACAAACGGGTAGCAATCAGCCCCAGCATTTT
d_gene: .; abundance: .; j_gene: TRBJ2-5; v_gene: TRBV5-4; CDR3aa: CASSLGGQSTQYF; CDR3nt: TGTGCCAGCAGCTTGGGAGGTCAGAGTACCCAGTACTTC